This T cell receptor (beta chain) was captured by sequencing in a study of blood T cell repertoires in COVID-19. Study-wide background: Sample material is recorded as cDNA or gDNA derived from T cells, B-cell-depleted T cells, or PBMCs.

Data came from immunoSEQ multiplex PCR; TCRdb stores just in-frame clones and leaves some out. The sample lists hundreds of thousands of clones, more than 85% occurring once. CDR3 size: 13 residues. Looked up from germline, CDR1 is LGHDT and CDR2 is YNNKEL (reference sequence). Trimming cost V 7 bases and J 7 bases; bases outside gene matches: 5. Participant age was roughly 18 to 89 years, and participants resided in about two dozen US areas. Self-reported history from a screening survey and questionnaire set each donor's cohort. Either two negative PCRs, clearance, or symptom resolution qualified Cohort 3 donors as recovered.

Material for sequencing was PBMCs or T cells enriched from blood (not recorded which). V usage is TRBV3-1 (or the pseudogene TRBV3-2) and J usage is TRBJ2-1; the match to TRBD2 covers 9 bases. The clonotype comes from a woman in her thirties who had recovered from COVID-19. DNA for the CDR3: TGTGCCAGCACTCTAGCGGGAAATAATGAGCAGTTCTTC. Residues: CASTLAGNNEQFF.